One sample yielded the 30 T cell receptor beta chains listed below, sequenced in a study of a mutant IDH1 vaccine in newly diagnosed glioma. Produced via immunoSEQ multiplex PCR; TCRdb's table is partial and in-frame only. This table holds approximately 41,000 clones, approximately 90% found once. Time point indicated: week 35, safety follow-up. What each vaccine dose contained was 300 ug of mutant IDH1 20-mer peptide, accompanied by topical imiquimod. The antigens for these receptors are not known. The material was PBMCs, obtained from a glioma patient whose treatment included an IDH1 peptide vaccine. Receptors originate from a man aged 40-49 years with glioma.

This clone was detected once. This sequence joins TRBV18 and TRBJ1-6, with 8 bases matching TRBD1. The CDR3 covers 17 residues. The germline CDR1 and CDR2 sequences are KGHSH and LQKENI. V lost 3 bases to trimming and J lost 8 bases; unmatched junction nucleotides: 12. The CDR3 here is CASSPLPPTGVDSPLHF. CDR3 sequence (DNA): TGTGCCAGCTCACCGCTACCCCCGACAGGGGTGGATTCACCCCTCCACTTT. The whole variable domain, remainder taken from reference TRBV18 and TRBJ1-6, is NAGVMQNPRHLVRRRGQEARLRCSPMKGHSHVYWYRQLPEEGLKFMVYLQKENIIDESGMPKERFSAEFPKEGPSILRIQQVVRGDSAAYFCASSPLPPTGVDSPLHFGNGTRLTVT.

The V gene is TRBV28, the J gene TRBJ2-3; D is unclear. The germline gives CDR1 MDHEN, CDR2 SYDVKM. This CDR3 has 16 residues. V was cut by 6 bases and J by 1 base, with 17 bases left in between. The CDR3 region has the DNA TGTGCCAGCAGCAATACCGGAAGACTCCGCACAGATACGCAGTATTTT. Translating gives CASSNTGRLRTDTQYF.

V usage is TRBV29-1 and J usage is TRBJ2-2; D possibly corresponds to TRBD1 (6 bases). The length of the CDR3 is 12 residues. V was trimmed by 7 bases and J by 4 bases, leaving 10 bases between them. Germline CDR1 is SQVTM and CDR2 is ANQGSEA. The chain's CDR3 is CSGTEPTGELFF. DNA of the CDR3: TGCAGCGGGACAGAGCCCACCGGGGAGCTGTTTTTT.

The chain is built from TRBV6-5 and TRBJ2-7; D is perhaps TRBD2 (5 bases). Between the trimmed V and J ends, which lost 5 bases and 0 bases, there was a span of 5 bases. Germline assignment: CDR1 MNHEY and CDR2 SVGAGI. The CDR3 is 12 amino acids. The CDR3 protein is CASSRDSYEQYF. The CDR3 nucleotides are TGTGCCAGCAGTCGGGACTCCTACGAGCAGTACTTC.

The J gene is TRBJ2-5, the V gene TRBV5-1; TRBD1 aligns across 10 bases. The J call is in doubt because the DNA end fits TRBJ2-7 better. This CDR3 has 15 amino acids. CDR1 and CDR2 (germline): SGHRS, YFSETQ. CDR3 sequence: CASSFEPGQGSEQYF. For the CDR3, the DNA is TGCGCCAGCAGCTTTGAGCCGGGACAGGGGAGCGAGCAGTACTTC.

The rearrangement links TRBV28 to TRBJ1-1; unclear D gene. Germline assignment: CDR1 MDHEN and CDR2 SYDVKM. The CDR3 has 13 amino acids. V lost 6 bases, J lost 3 bases, and 11 bases lay in between. CDR3 sequence reads: CASSPNGDTEAFF. Here the CDR3 DNA reads TGTGCCAGCAGCCCGAACGGAGACACTGAAGCTTTCTTT.

V is TRBV6-1 and J is TRBJ2-2, with 8 bases identical to TRBD1. Per germline, CDR1 MNHNS and CDR2 SASEGT. V gave up 6 bases and J gave up 1 base; unmatched junction bases: 4. This CDR3 is built from 15 residues. CDR3 amino acids: CASSPGTGNTGELFF. DNA of the CDR3: TGTGCCAGCAGCCCCGGGACAGGGAACACCGGGGAGCTGTTTTTT.

This clone showed up just a few times. The chain employs TRBV11-2 and TRBJ1-5; no firm D call. CDR3 length: 16 amino acids. Germline assignment: CDR1 SGHAT and CDR2 FQNNGV. V shed 3 bases and J shed 4 bases, with 16 bases lying between them. The CDR3 DNA reads TGTGCCAGCAGCTTTAGGGCGACCCGAGGAAATCAGCCCCAGCATTTT. Residues: CASSFRATRGNQPQHF.

V is TRBV28 and J is TRBJ1-5, with unresolved D. This CDR3 is built from 14 residues. CDR1 and CDR2 (germline): MDHEN, SYDVKM. With 2 bases removed from V and 5 bases from J, the gap between germline ends came to 10 bases. The CDR3 region has the DNA TGTGCCAGCAGTTTAAGTAGAGAGGATCAGCCCCAGCATTTT. Translating gives CASSLSREDQPQHF.

The chain couples TRBV7-2 to TRBJ2-7; the D gene is possibly TRBD1 (5 bases). This CDR3 has 12 residues. V was pared by 5 bases and J by 7 bases, with 12 bases between. Looked up from germline, CDR1 is SGHTA and CDR2 is FQGNSA. CDR3 sequence reads: CASSVRNREQYF. The CDR3 coding sequence is TGTGCCAGCAGCGTGCGGAACAGGGAGCAGTACTTC.

The chain employs TRBV15 and TRBJ1-1, with D perhaps matching TRBD1 (5 bases). CDR3 length equals 15 residues. Trimming removed 4 bases at V and 5 bases at J, with 17 bases between. CDR1 and CDR2 (germline): LNHNV, YYDKDF (reference sequence). The CDR3 is CATSTRGAAGTEAFF. In DNA form, the CDR3 reads TGTGCCACCAGCACCCGTGGGGCGGCGGGAACTGAAGCTTTCTTT.

The chain is built from TRBV5-1 and TRBJ1-4; no definite D call. The V end lost 4 bases, the J end lost 0 bases, and 4 bases lay between the germline ends. The CDR3 spans 13 residues. Germline V lookup: CDR1 SGHRS, CDR2 YFSETQ. The DNA of the CDR3 is TGCGCCAGCAGCCGAACAACTAATGAAAAACTGTTTTTT. Encoded protein: CASSRTTNEKLFF.

The chain uses TRBV28 and TRBJ2-5; 9 bases line up with TRBD1. This CDR3 comprises 15 residues. Germline-derived CDR1 and CDR2 are MDHEN and SYDVKM. V dropped 3 bases and J dropped 5; count of bases not matched to a gene: 7. CDR3 nucleotide sequence: TGTGCCAGCAGTTTGGTACAGGGGGCAGAGGAGACCCAGTACTTC. It yields the protein CASSLVQGAEETQYF.

The chain links TRBV4-2 to TRBJ2-3, with 14 bases identical to TRBD2. CDR1 is LGHNA, CDR2 YNFKEQ, per germline. The V and J ends lost 1 base and 1 base, in that order; junction bases with no gene match: 1. The CDR3 consists of 17 residues. Written as DNA, the CDR3 is TGTGCCAGCAGCCAAGGGGGACTAGCGGGGGGCACAGATACGCAGTATTTT. It yields the protein CASSQGGLAGGTDTQYF.

The chain uses TRBV6-1 and TRBJ2-1, with 10 bases lining up with TRBD2. The CDR3 length is 14 residues. The trim removed 8 bases at V and 8 bases at J, leaving 9 bases unmatched. The germline CDR1 and CDR2 sequences are MNHNS and SASEGT. The CDR3 here is CASDESGGADEQFF. In nucleotides, the CDR3 is TGTGCCAGCGATGAGAGCGGGGGGGCCGATGAGCAGTTCTTC.

This clone was detected a few times. This chain connects TRBV18 to TRBJ2-1; D unclear. Germline CDR1 reads KGHSH; CDR2 reads LQKENI. This CDR3 comprises 13 residues. V was clipped by 2 bases and J by 5 bases, with 7 bases between them. The CDR3 loop reads CASSPKMHNEQFF. In DNA form, the CDR3 reads TGTGCCAGCTCACCAAAGATGCACAATGAGCAGTTCTTC. The variable domain in full, with the rest retrieved from reference TRBV18 and TRBJ2-1, is NAGVMQNPRHLVRRRGQEARLRCSPMKGHSHVYWYRQLPEEGLKFMVYLQKENIIDESGMPKERFSAEFPKEGPSILRIQQVVRGDSAAYFCASSPKMHNEQFFGPGTRLTVL.

The chain is built from TRBV6-6 and TRBJ2-2; D is unresolved. Trimming stripped 5 bases from V and 6 bases from J, with 19 bases between. CDR1 and CDR2 from the germline V gene are MNHNY and SVGAGI (reference sequence). The CDR3 runs 16 residues. In DNA form, the CDR3 reads TGTGCCAGCAGTCATCCTGGACCGTCGGGCGCCGGGGAGCTGTTTTTT. Translated: CASSHPGPSGAGELFF.

This chain links TRBV7-6 with TRBJ1-2; maybe TRBD1 (5 bases). Germline V lookup: CDR1 SGHVS, CDR2 FNYEAQ. Trimming took off 1 base at V and 0 bases at J, with 9 bases between the two ends. The CDR3 has 15 amino acids. CDR3 sequence (DNA): TGTGCCAGCAGCTTAGGGGGACGGACTAACTATGGCTACACCTTC. Translated: CASSLGGRTNYGYTF.

In its sample, this clone was seen a few times. The chain uses TRBV6-1 and TRBJ2-3; the D is unclear. This CDR3 is 15 amino acids long. V shed 2 bases and J shed 0 bases, with 9 bases lying between them. Germline values: CDR1 MNHNS, CDR2 SASEGT. In DNA, the CDR3 is TGTGCCAGCAGTGAAATGATTGGTAGCACAGATACGCAGTATTTT. It yields the protein CASSEMIGSTDTQYF.

V usage is TRBV6-5 and J usage is TRBJ2-7; D might be TRBD2 (5 bases). Germline lookup yields CDR1 MNHEY and CDR2 SVGAGI. This CDR3 region has 13 residues. V lost 6 bases and J lost 3, with 12 bases in between. The CDR3 protein is CASSTGMFYEQYF. CDR3 bases: TGTGCCAGCAGCACCGGGATGTTCTACGAGCAGTACTTC.

V and J are TRBV10-1 and TRBJ1-2; D gene uncertain. Germline loops: CDR1 WNHNN, CDR2 SYGVQD (reference sequence). This CDR3 region has 14 residues. Trimming removed 3 bases from V and 1 base from J, with 9 bases in between. The CDR3 region has the DNA TGCGCCAGCAGTGAAAGGGTCGGTAACTATGGCTACACCTTC. Translated, it gives CASSERVGNYGYTF.

The V call is TRBV6-6, the J call TRBJ1-5, with TRBD1 as a possible D gene (5 bases). There are 13 residues in the CDR3. CDR1 and CDR2 (germline): MNHNY, SVGAGI (reference sequence). V shed 2 bases and J shed 4 bases, with 6 bases lying between them. CDR3 coding DNA: TGTGCCAGCAGTTACCCAGGGAATCAGCCCCAGCATTTT. Translation: CASSYPGNQPQHF.

The chain combines TRBV7-9 with TRBJ2-1; TRBD2 matches 9 bases. Germline lookup yields CDR1 SEHNR and CDR2 FQNEAQ (reference sequence). The CDR3 covers 19 residues. V was pared by 5 bases and J by 0 bases, with 14 bases of the junction left unmatched. This CDR3 is CASSGRLAEVSYSYNEQFF. In DNA form, the CDR3 reads TGTGCCAGCAGCGGACGACTAGCGGAGGTCTCGTACTCCTACAATGAGCAGTTCTTC.

The chain is built from TRBV5-1 and TRBJ2-7; either TRBD1 or TRBD2 may fit D (5 bases each). Germline CDR1 reads SGHRS; CDR2 reads YFSETQ. CDR3 size: 18 residues. The germline V and J ends were trimmed by 4 bases and 2 bases, with 25 bases remaining between them. CDR3 DNA: TGCGCCAGCAGCAGCCGAGAATCGAGGGGTGCCGAAACCTACGAGCAGTACTTC. This encodes CASSSRESRGAETYEQYF. Combining the CDR3 with reference TRBV5-1 and TRBJ2-7 gives the whole variable domain KAGVTQTPRYLIKTRGQQVTLSCSPISGHRSVSWYQQTPGQGLQFLFEYFSETQRNKGNFPGRFSGRQFSNSRSEMNVSTLELGDSALYLCASSSRESRGAETYEQYFGPGTRLTVT.

V gene TRBV5-1 combines with J gene TRBJ2-7; a possible D gene is TRBD2 (7 bases). V was clipped by 1 base and J by 0 bases, with 11 bases between them. The CDR3 loop spans 15 amino acids. CDR1 SGHRS and CDR2 YFSETQ come from the germline V gene. CDR3 nucleotides: TGCGCCAGCAGCTTGAGGGGGGGCAACTCCTACGAGCAGTACTTC. This encodes CASSLRGGNSYEQYF.

This chain joins TRBV5-4 and TRBJ2-7; perhaps D is TRBD1 or TRBD2 (5 bases each). There are 14 residues in the CDR3. Germline V gene lookup returns CDR1 SGHNT and CDR2 YYREEE (reference sequence). The V and J ends lost 0 bases and 5 bases respectively, with 12 bases between them. CDR3 loop: CASSLAGTTHEQYV. CDR3 DNA sequence: TGTGCCAGCAGCTTGGCCGGGACGACCCACGAGCAGTACGTC.

CDR3 residues: CASSLASGTDTQYF. In DNA form, the CDR3 reads TGCGCCAGCAGCTTGGCCAGCGGCACAGATACGCAGTATTTT. The rearrangement links TRBV5-1 to TRBJ2-3; D gene uncertain. V was pared by 0 bases and J by 1 base, with 6 bases between. There are 14 residues in the CDR3. The germline V gene encodes CDR1 SGHRS and CDR2 YFSETQ.

The V and J genes are TRBV27 and TRBJ1-5, with D maybe TRBD1 (6 bases). CDR1 and CDR2 (germline): MNHEY, SMNVEV (reference sequence). The CDR3 consists of 16 residues. Trimming stripped 10 bases from V and 2 bases from J, with 21 bases between. The CDR3 nucleotides read TGTGCCACCTCAAAGGATCGGGGGGCGGGCAATCAGCCCCAGCATTTT. Its protein product is CATSKDRGAGNQPQHF.

This rearrangement joins TRBV18 to TRBJ1-3; TRBD1 might be the D (5 bases). This CDR3 comprises 16 residues. The germline V gene encodes CDR1 KGHSH and CDR2 LQKENI. Deletions cut 2 bases from V and 0 bases from J, with 11 bases between. The CDR3 loop is CASSPSDSSSGNTIYF. Here the CDR3 DNA reads TGTGCCAGCTCACCATCCGACAGTTCCTCTGGAAACACCATATATTTT.

The J gene is TRBJ1-5, the V gene TRBV19, with TRBD1 identical over 7 bases. The CDR3 is 12 residues long. In germline, CDR1 is LNHDA, CDR2 SQIVND (reference sequence). The CDR3 loop is CGSGGSNQPQHF. The CDR3 nucleotides are TGTGGGTCAGGGGGTAGCAATCAGCCCCAGCATTTT. The full variable domain, in which reference TRBV19 and TRBJ1-5 provide the parts outside the CDR3, is DGGITQSPKYLFRKEGQNVTLSCEQNLNHDAMYWYRQDPGQGLRLIYYSQIVNDFQKGDIAEGYSVSREKKESFPLTVTSAQKNPTAFYLCGSGGSNQPQHFGDGTRLSIL.